The 16 T cell receptor beta chains in this list originate from one sample, sequenced in a study of graft-versus-host responses after intestinal transplantation. The repertoire was sequenced with immunoSEQ multiplex PCR; TCRdb's copy has only in-frame clones and lacks some. Counted here are around 110,000 clones, more than 80% occurring once; the ten biggest clones make up roughly 0.23%. Their recognized antigens are unknown. The sample here was unstimulated CD4+ T cells sorted from spleen or lymph node cells, taken before transplant. The receptors here all came from a human donor who was the organ donor for an intestinal transplant.

The genes are TRBV6-4 and TRBJ2-1; D may be TRBD1 or TRBD2 (5 bases each). Germline V gene sequence: CDR1 MRHNA, CDR2 SNTAGT. CDR3 length: 16 amino acids. Between the trimmed V and J ends, which lost 0 bases and 0 bases, there was a span of 9 bases. The CDR3 DNA sequence: TGTGCCAGCAGTGACTCGGGGGTGAGCTCCTACAATGAGCAGTTCTTC. Translation gives CASSDSGVSSYNEQFF.

CDR3 DNA: TGTGCCAGCAGCCCGAGACAGTGGGGTACGGGCTACACCTTC. This translates into CASSPRQWGTGYTF. This chain joins TRBV7-8 and TRBJ1-2; D is perhaps TRBD1 (5 bases). V shed 5 bases and J shed 8 bases, with 18 bases lying between them. The CDR3 covers 14 residues. Germline V gene lookup returns CDR1 SGHVS and CDR2 FQNEAQ.

The chain combines TRBV18 with TRBJ2-2, with D uncertain. V lost 2 bases to trimming and J lost 5 bases, with 9 bases between them. The V gene's germline CDR1 is KGHSH and CDR2 LQKENI. The CDR3 spans 14 residues. Here the CDR3 reads CASSPNRDTGELFF. The CDR3 DNA reads as TGTGCCAGCTCACCAAACAGAGATACCGGGGAGCTGTTTTTT.

The table lists this clone with a count of one. The V and J genes are TRBV18 and TRBJ2-2; no clear D. CDR1 is KGHSH and CDR2 is LQKENI in the germline V gene. This CDR3 is 16 amino acids long. The ends were cut back, 5 bases at V and 4 bases at J, with 17 bases in the middle. CDR3 sequence: CASSTSAATSTGELFF. CDR3 sequence (DNA): TGTGCCAGCTCAACGTCCGCGGCAACGAGCACCGGGGAGCTGTTTTTT.

The rearrangement links TRBV6-1 to TRBJ2-7; 8 nucleotides agree with TRBD1. The CDR3 is 15 residues long. The germline gives CDR1 MNHNS, CDR2 SASEGT. With V trimmed by 2 bases and J by 3 bases, 6 bases remained unmatched. CDR3 nucleotide sequence: TGTGCCAGCAGTGAAACGCCAGGGGGCAGCTACGAGCAGTACTTC. It translates to CASSETPGGSYEQYF.

This chain links TRBV20-1 with TRBJ1-2; a weak D match, TRBD1 (6 bases). CDR1 is DFQATT, CDR2 SNEGSKA, per germline (reference sequence). Trimming pared 6 bases from V and 3 bases from J, leaving 8 bases between. The CDR3 consists of 11 residues. The DNA for the CDR3 is TGCAGTGCGGCAGGGGACTATGGCTACACCTTC. It codes for CSAAGDYGYTF.

This clone was counted once. V and J are TRBV10-3 and TRBJ1-1, with D tentatively TRBD1 (5 bases). The CDR3 length is 12 residues. V was cut by 6 bases and J by 5 bases, with 10 bases left in between. Germline-derived CDR1 and CDR2 are ENHRY and SYGVKD. The CDR3 spells CAIRTRGTEAFF. The DNA for the CDR3 is TGTGCCATCAGGACGAGGGGAACTGAAGCTTTCTTT.

This chain uses TRBV4-2 with TRBJ2-7; 12 bases map to TRBD2. The CDR3 spans 15 residues. Germline values: CDR1 LGHNA, CDR2 YNFKEQ. With V trimmed by 4 bases and J by 3 bases, 4 bases remained unmatched. CDR3 amino acids: CASSRLTSGGYEQYF. CDR3 coding DNA: TGTGCCAGCAGCCGCCTGACTAGCGGGGGCTACGAGCAGTACTTC.

A word on this clone: This sample also contains other DNA sequences that code for the same CDR3. This chain links TRBV7-3 with TRBJ2-2; 7 bases align to TRBD2. Germline V gene data show CDR1 as SGHTA and CDR2 as FQGTGA. The V gene end was trimmed by 5 bases and the J gene end by 4 bases; junction bases not matched to a gene: 4. The CDR3 spans 14 residues. CDR3 amino acids: CASSLAGATGELFF. The CDR3 DNA is TGTGCCAGCAGCCTGGCGGGAGCCACCGGGGAGCTGTTTTTT.

The CDR3 region has the DNA TGTGCCAGCAGCCGACAGGGGGCCGGGGAGCTGTTTTTT. Protein sequence: CASSRQGAGELFF. V gene TRBV27 combines with J gene TRBJ2-2; TRBD1 matches 9 bases. The CDR3 loop spans 13 amino acids. V trimming: 6 bases; J trimming: 6 bases; junction bases outside the gene matches: 2. Germline-derived CDR1 and CDR2 are MNHEY and SMNVEV (reference sequence).

The chain is built from TRBV5-1 and TRBJ2-5; D may be TRBD2 (5 bases). V dropped 0 bases and J dropped 1 base, with 7 bases sitting between them. Germline CDR1 reads SGHRS; CDR2 reads YFSETQ. The CDR3 length is 14 residues. CDR3 nucleotide sequence: TGCGCCAGCAGCTTGGGGAGCGGCCAAGAGACCCAGTACTTC. As protein: CASSLGSGQETQYF.

The chain couples TRBV10-3 to TRBJ2-5, with D perhaps TRBD1 (6 bases). The V gene lost 6 bases and the J gene lost 0 bases, with 8 bases spanning the gap. The CDR3 extends over 13 amino acids. Germline CDR1 ENHRY, CDR2 SYGVKD. This chain's CDR3 is CAISGQYQETQYF. The CDR3, as DNA: TGTGCCATCAGCGGACAGTACCAAGAGACCCAGTACTTC.

This chain connects TRBV7-6 to TRBJ2-2, with D perhaps matching TRBD2 (6 bases). Trimming removed 2 bases from V and 2 bases from J, with 12 bases in between. Per the germline V gene, CDR1 is SGHVS and CDR2 is FNYEAQ. This CDR3 has 16 residues. CDR3 nucleotide sequence: TGTGCCAGCAGCTTAATGGGACTCGACAACACCGGGGAGCTGTTTTTT. It translates to CASSLMGLDNTGELFF. The whole variable domain, remainder taken from reference TRBV7-6 and TRBJ2-2, is GAGVSQSPRYKVTKRGQDVALRCDPISGHVSLYWYRQALGQGPEFLTYFNYEAQQDKSGLPNDRFSAERPEGSISTLTIQRTEQRDSAMYRCASSLMGLDNTGELFFGEGSRLTVL.

The chain carries TRBV11-2 and TRBJ2-2; 10 nucleotides agree with TRBD2. CDR1 is SGHAT, CDR2 FQNNGV, per germline. V dropped 1 base and J dropped 1; count of bases not matched to a gene: 0. The CDR3 is 16 residues long. The CDR3 DNA reads as TGTGCCAGCAGCTTAGTAGCGGGAGGGAACACCGGGGAGCTGTTTTTT. It codes for CASSLVAGGNTGELFF.

This chain joins TRBV19 and TRBJ1-5, with D hard to call. The germline V and J ends were trimmed by 2 bases and 7 bases, with 18 bases remaining between them. The CDR3 runs 16 residues. Germline V gene lookup returns CDR1 LNHDA and CDR2 SQIVND (reference sequence). The CDR3 reads CASSITPGRPQQPQHF. For the CDR3, the DNA is TGTGCCAGTAGTATAACCCCCGGCCGGCCCCAACAGCCCCAGCATTTT.

The chain has TRBV10-3 and TRBJ2-5; 11 bases map to TRBD1. Per germline, CDR1 ENHRY and CDR2 SYGVKD. This CDR3 spans 14 amino acids. V shed 6 bases and J 4 bases; nucleotides not matched to a gene: 4. CDR3 nucleotide sequence: TGTGCCATCAGGATAGGACAGGGGGCAGAGACCCAGTACTTC. Its protein product is CAIRIGQGAETQYF.